Listed below are T cell receptor beta chains from one sample, sequenced in a study. One entry per CDR3 protein results from TCRdb running MiXCR on the RT-PCR reads. In the table there are about 680,000 distinct CDR3 sequences, about 14% of which are singletons. Sample: memory CD4+ T cells from blood. The source is a female donor in good health, serving as a healthy control. Both conserved end residues are part of each CDR3. The D gene is left open where the match is weak. Clone sizes are given selectively: once, few, many, or a class where the clone is expanded.

D: .
size: .
V: TRBV5-1
J: TRBJ1-6
DNA: TGCGCCAGCAGCTTGGAGTCTGGGTTGGGATCACCCCTCCACTTT
CDR3: CASSLESGLGSPLHF

D: TRBD2
size: few
V: TRBV5-1
J: TRBJ2-3
DNA: TGCGCCAGCAGCTTGGGGCGGGAGGAAGATACGCAGTATTTT
CDR3: CASSLGREEDTQYF

D: .
size: .
V: TRBV5-6
J: TRBJ1-6
DNA: TGTGCCAGCACCCTACAGGGTATCCCTAATTCACCCCTCCACTTT
CDR3: CASTLQGIPNSPLHF

D: .
size: .
V: TRBV24-1
J: TRBJ2-2
DNA: TGTGCCACCAGTGATCCCCATCGGGGGGCCGACACCGGGGAGCTGTTTTTT
CDR3: CATSDPHRGADTGELFF

D: TRBD1
size: many
V: TRBV3-1
J: TRBJ1-5
DNA: TGTGCCAGCAGCCAAGATTATGAGGGGGCCGATCAGCCCCAGCATTTT
CDR3: CASSQDYEGADQPQHF

D: .
size: few
V: TRBV6-2/TRBV6-3
J: TRBJ1-4
DNA: TGTGCCAGCAGCCATCAAGAGGGTCCAAATGAAAAACTGTTTTTT
CDR3: CASSHQEGPNEKLFF

D: .
size: few
V: TRBV7-9
J: TRBJ2-7
DNA: TGTGCCAGCAGCTCCCTGACATTGGGGAGATCCTACGAGCAGTACTTC
CDR3: CASSSLTLGRSYEQYF

D: .
size: .
V: TRBV3-1
J: TRBJ1-5
DNA: TGTGCCAGCAGCCAAGGGTACAACAATCAGCCCCAGCATTTT
CDR3: CASSQGYNNQPQHF

D: .
size: many
V: TRBV10-3
J: TRBJ2-4
DNA: TGTGCCATCAGTCGAGGCTCAACGGAAAACATTCAGTACTTC
CDR3: CAISRGSTENIQYF

D: TRBD1
size: many
V: TRBV5-1
J: TRBJ2-7
DNA: TGCGCCAGCAGCTTGGAGGGACAGGGGTTTCACGAGCAGTACTTC
CDR3: CASSLEGQGFHEQYF

D: .
size: many
V: TRBV6-2/TRBV6-3
J: TRBJ2-1
DNA: TGTGCCACCGTGCGGAACAATGAGCAGTTCTTC
CDR3: CATVRNNEQFF

D: .
size: .
V: TRBV10-3
J: TRBJ1-1
DNA: TGTGCCATCACCGCAGGGCTATCGAACACTGAAGCTTTCTTT
CDR3: CAITAGLSNTEAFF

D: TRBD1
size: .
V: TRBV28
J: TRBJ1-5
DNA: TGTGCCAGCAGAAGACAGGGGTTGAAGCCCCAGCATTTT
CDR3: CASRRQGLKPQHF

D: TRBD1
size: .
V: TRBV12-3/TRBV12-4
J: TRBJ1-2
DNA: TGTGCCACCGGACAGGGATCTAGTGGCTACACCTTC
CDR3: CATGQGSSGYTF

D: TRBD2
size: .
V: TRBV4-1
J: TRBJ2-1
DNA: TGCGCCAGCAGCCAAGAGGGCCTAGCGGGAGGCCGCTCCTACAATGAGCAGTTCTTC
CDR3: CASSQEGLAGGRSYNEQFF

D: .
size: many
V: TRBV19
J: TRBJ1-2
DNA: TGTGCCAGTGCCCTTACAGGAGCCCGGGGCTACACCTTC
CDR3: CASALTGARGYTF

D: .
size: .
V: TRBV19
J: TRBJ2-3
DNA: TGTGCCAGTAGGGGGGGGCGCGGAGATACGCAGTATTTT
CDR3: CASRGGRGDTQYF

D: .
size: .
V: TRBV6-2/TRBV6-3
J: TRBJ1-1
DNA: TGTGCCAGCAGAGGTGCAGGGTTGAGAATGAACACTGAAGCTTTCTTT
CDR3: CASRGAGLRMNTEAFF

D: .
size: few
V: TRBV18
J: TRBJ1-3
DNA: TGTGCCAGCTCTCCCGGGACACCACCGTTTAGCTCTGGAAACACCATATATTTT
CDR3: CASSPGTPPFSSGNTIYF

D: TRBD2
size: .
V: TRBV7-2
J: TRBJ2-3
DNA: TGTGCCAGCAGCTTAGCGAGGGGAGGGGCCAGCACAGATACGCAGTATTTT
CDR3: CASSLARGGASTDTQYF

D: .
size: .
V: TRBV6-4
J: TRBJ2-2
DNA: TGTGCCAGCAGTGGAGCCGCCAATAGATACACCGGGGAGCTGTTTTTT
CDR3: CASSGAANRYTGELFF

D: .
size: once
V: TRBV6-2/TRBV6-3
J: TRBJ1-3
DNA: TGTGCCAGCAGTCCGCTCGACCGGGCTGGAAACACCATATATTTT
CDR3: CASSPLDRAGNTIYF

D: .
size: .
V: TRBV12-3/TRBV12-4
J: TRBJ1-6
DNA: TGTGCCAGCAGCCCAGACGTGGGGGGTAATTCACCCCTCCACTTT
CDR3: CASSPDVGGNSPLHF

D: .
size: few
V: TRBV25-1
J: TRBJ1-1
DNA: TGTGCCAGCAGTGAAGTCGGGGGCACTGAAGCTTTCTTT
CDR3: CASSEVGGTEAFF

D: TRBD1
size: .
V: TRBV2
J: TRBJ1-5
DNA: TGTGCCAGCAGTGAAAGGACAGGGGGCAGCATTCAGCCCCAGCATTTT
CDR3: CASSERTGGSIQPQHF

D: TRBD1
size: few
V: TRBV4-3
J: TRBJ1-2
DNA: TGCGCCAGCAGCCAAGATAGACAGGGAGGGGTTGGCTACACCTTC
CDR3: CASSQDRQGGVGYTF

D: .
size: few
V: TRBV24-1
J: TRBJ1-2
DNA: TGTGCCACCAGTGATGCCTACTATGGCTACACCTTC
CDR3: CATSDAYYGYTF

D: TRBD1
size: few
V: TRBV6-6
J: TRBJ1-2
DNA: TGTGCCAGCAGTTACGCAGCCGGGACAGGGATTAACTATGGCTACACCTTC
CDR3: CASSYAAGTGINYGYTF

D: TRBD2
size: many
V: TRBV27
J: TRBJ2-7
DNA: TGTGCCAGCAGTTTTGAGTCTAGCGGGATCAACGAGCAGTACTTC
CDR3: CASSFESSGINEQYF

D: TRBD1
size: many
V: TRBV5-1
J: TRBJ2-1
DNA: TGCGCCAGCAGCTTGTTAATATGGGGACAGGGGGACAATGAGCAGTTCTTC
CDR3: CASSLLIWGQGDNEQFF

D: .
size: many
V: TRBV7-6
J: TRBJ1-4
DNA: TGTGCCAGCAGCCTGGGTACTGGTCCCAATGAAAAACTGTTTTTT
CDR3: CASSLGTGPNEKLFF

D: TRBD2
size: .
V: TRBV6-1
J: TRBJ2-1
DNA: TGTGCCAGCAGAGGACTAGCGGGAGGCTCCTACAATGAGCAGTTCTTC
CDR3: CASRGLAGGSYNEQFF

D: .
size: few
V: TRBV7-9
J: TRBJ1-1
DNA: TGTGCCAGCAGCTTAGGCATGAACAGGGCGCCCAAGACTGATGAAGCTTTCTTT
CDR3: CASSLGMNRAPKTDEAFF

D: .
size: few
V: TRBV27
J: TRBJ2-7
DNA: TGTGCCAGCAGACCCAGGTTAGGATTGGGCGAGCAGTACTTC
CDR3: CASRPRLGLGEQYF

D: TRBD1
size: many
V: TRBV7-9
J: TRBJ1-2
DNA: TGTGCCAGCAGCTTAGCGCAATCGGCACAGGGGGGTAACACCTTC
CDR3: CASSLAQSAQGGNTF

D: TRBD1
size: many
V: TRBV10-3
J: TRBJ1-1
DNA: TGTGCCATCAGGATGACAGGGCCGCACACTGAAGCTTTCTTT
CDR3: CAIRMTGPHTEAFF

D: .
size: .
V: TRBV20-1
J: TRBJ2-1
DNA: TGCAGTGCTAAGGAGCAAGACGGGGGCTCCTACAATGAGCAGTTCTTC
CDR3: CSAKEQDGGSYNEQFF

D: TRBD1
size: few
V: TRBV5-1
J: TRBJ2-7
DNA: TGCGCCAGCAGCTTGAGGGGACAGGGATCTCGTGAGCAGTACTTC
CDR3: CASSLRGQGSREQYF

D: TRBD2
size: .
V: TRBV20-1
J: TRBJ2-1
DNA: TGCAGTGCTAGGCGGGGGACGGGGAACAATGAGCAGTTCTTC
CDR3: CSARRGTGNNEQFF

D: .
size: many
V: TRBV12-3/TRBV12-4
J: TRBJ1-1
DNA: TGTGCCAGCACCCTAGGCCCTTCTGAAGCTTTCTTT
CDR3: CASTLGPSEAFF

D: .
size: few
V: TRBV12-3/TRBV12-4
J: TRBJ2-2
DNA: TGTGCCAGCAGTTCCGGGACCCACACCGGGGAGCTGTTTTTT
CDR3: CASSSGTHTGELFF

D: .
size: few
V: TRBV7-9
J: TRBJ1-6
DNA: TGTGCCAGCAGCTTATTCGCCTCACCCCTCCACTTT
CDR3: CASSLFASPLHF

D: TRBD1
size: .
V: TRBV5-1
J: TRBJ2-2
DNA: TGCGCCAGCAGCTTTGGACAGGGCAACACCGGGGAGCTGTTTTTT
CDR3: CASSFGQGNTGELFF

D: .
size: few
V: TRBV20-1
J: TRBJ2-5
DNA: TGCAGTGCTAACCAGGGGCCCCAAGAGACCCAGTACTTC
CDR3: CSANQGPQETQYF

D: .
size: .
V: TRBV20-1
J: TRBJ1-2
DNA: TGCAGTGTGGGTGGACAGCGGGGATATGGCTACACCTTC
CDR3: CSVGGQRGYGYTF

D: .
size: many
V: TRBV25-1
J: TRBJ2-2
DNA: TGTGCCACATCCGGGACTGCCACCGGGGAGCTGTTTTTT
CDR3: CATSGTATGELFF

D: .
size: many
V: TRBV24-1
J: TRBJ1-2
DNA: TGTGCCACCAGTGACTATGGGGGGGATGGCTACACCTTC
CDR3: CATSDYGGDGYTF

D: TRBD2
size: many
V: TRBV6-6
J: TRBJ2-3
DNA: TGTGCCAGTACCCTAGCGGGAGGGCAAACAGATACGCAGTATTTT
CDR3: CASTLAGGQTDTQYF

D: .
size: many
V: TRBV13
J: TRBJ1-1
DNA: TGTGCCAGCAGCTTAGGGTACGGAAGAGGGGACACTGAAGCTTTCTTT
CDR3: CASSLGYGRGDTEAFF

D: TRBD1
size: many
V: TRBV5-6
J: TRBJ1-6
DNA: TGTGCCAGCACCTGGGACAGGGGTAATTCACCCCTCCACTTT
CDR3: CASTWDRGNSPLHF

D: .
size: .
V: TRBV6-1
J: TRBJ1-1
DNA: TGTGCCAGCAGAAGCCAGGGGATGAACACTGAAGCTTTCTTT
CDR3: CASRSQGMNTEAFF

D: .
size: many
V: TRBV5-5
J: TRBJ2-1
DNA: TGTGCCAGCAGCTCCGCGGTAGGCTCCTACAATGAGCAGTTCTTC
CDR3: CASSSAVGSYNEQFF

D: .
size: few
V: TRBV6-1
J: TRBJ1-1
DNA: TGTGCCAGCAGCGACCTCGTGACTGGAGCTTTCTTT
CDR3: CASSDLVTGAFF

D: TRBD2
size: .
V: TRBV4-3
J: TRBJ2-7
DNA: TGCGCCAGCAGCCCCCTAGCGGGAGGGGGATACGAGCAGTACTTC
CDR3: CASSPLAGGGYEQYF

D: TRBD2
size: many
V: TRBV10-3
J: TRBJ2-1
DNA: TGTGCCATCGCCTGGGCTAGCGGGATCTATGAGCAGTTCTTC
CDR3: CAIAWASGIYEQFF